These 23 T cell receptor beta chains were all obtained from the same sample, sequenced in a study of blood T cell repertoires in COVID-19 (dated by TCRdb to about 2020). Library construction relied on the immunoSEQ multiplex PCR assay. TCRdb took over this immuneACCESS table, retaining in-frame rearrangements with V and J assigned. Such tables are incomplete; in checked studies, under half of the missing clones stem from an unresolved V gene, and the remainder is unexplained. This sample has about 230,000 clones in its table, and about nine tenths of those were observed once. Around 4% of the sample belongs to the ten largest clones. Sequenced sample: PBMCs or T cells enriched from blood (not recorded which). These receptors were obtained from a woman younger than 45 with acute COVID-19.

The gene calls are TRBV5-1 and TRBJ1-4; no clear D. The CDR3 consists of 13 residues. Deletions cut 4 bases from V and 7 bases from J, with 11 bases between. Germline V gene sequence: CDR1 SGHRS, CDR2 YFSETQ. The CDR3 reads CASSPAGSEKLFF. DNA for the CDR3: TGCGCCAGCAGCCCCGCGGGGAGTGAAAAACTGTTTTTT. Full variable domain (remainder filled in from reference TRBV5-1 and TRBJ1-4): KAGVTQTPRYLIKTRGQQVTLSCSPISGHRSVSWYQQTPGQGLQFLFEYFSETQRNKGNFPGRFSGRQFSNSRSEMNVSTLELGDSALYLCASSPAGSEKLFFGSGTQLSVL.

The chain couples TRBV5-1 to TRBJ1-1, with 9 bases that match TRBD1. Germline assignment: CDR1 SGHRS and CDR2 YFSETQ. Germline trimming cut 4 bases from V and 4 bases from J; bases unmatched to any gene: 5. This CDR3 has 14 residues. CDR3 in amino acids: CASSVGTGFTEAFF. The CDR3 DNA is TGCGCCAGCAGCGTAGGGACAGGGTTCACTGAAGCTTTCTTT.

This chain connects TRBV11-2 to TRBJ1-2; 7 bases align to TRBD1. CDR1 SGHAT and CDR2 FQNNGV come from the germline V gene. V lost 0 bases, J lost 9 bases, and 16 bases stayed unmatched. The CDR3 loop spans 17 amino acids. This CDR3 reads CASSLDRGPWDSESYTF. CDR3 sequence (DNA): TGTGCCAGCAGCTTAGATCGGGGGCCTTGGGACAGTGAAAGCTACACCTTC.

The rearrangement uses TRBV30 and TRBJ2-7, with TRBD1 identical over 8 bases. CDR3 size: 14 residues. The germline CDR1 and CDR2 sequences are GTSNPN and SVGIG (reference sequence). V shed 3 bases, J shed 7 bases, and the junction held 11 bases outside the gene matches. In DNA form, the CDR3 reads TGTGCCTGGAGCAACTTTGGGACAGGTCGGGAGCAGTACTTC. Translating gives CAWSNFGTGREQYF.

The V call is TRBV6-5, the J call TRBJ2-5; no reliable D call. The CDR3 is 13 residues long. CDR1 and CDR2 from the germline V gene are MNHEY and SVGAGI. V lost 6 bases, J lost 2 bases, and 10 bases lay in between. The CDR3 loop is CASSLTAQETQYF. Here the CDR3 DNA reads TGTGCCAGCAGCCTGACTGCTCAAGAGACCCAGTACTTC.

The V gene is TRBV15, the J gene TRBJ2-5, with 9 positions matching TRBD1. The germline CDR1 and CDR2 sequences are LNHNV and YYDKDF (reference sequence). The CDR3 extends over 15 amino acids. V lost 6 bases, J lost 1 base, and 6 bases stayed unmatched. The CDR3 DNA follows: TGTGCCACCAGGAAGGACAGGGGACTCCAAGAGACCCAGTACTTC. Residues: CATRKDRGLQETQYF.

With respect to this clone: At one boundary the junction diverges from the germline segment, which might be a read error. The rearrangement joins TRBV11-3 to TRBJ2-1; TRBD2 might be the D (6 bases). CDR3 size: 16 residues. From germline, CDR1 is SGHNT and CDR2 YENEEA. The CDR3 coding sequence is TGTGCCAGCAGTTACGAGGCGGGGTCCCCCTACAATGAGCAATTCTTC. Its protein is CASSYEAGSPYNEQFF. Variable domain in full (rest from reference TRBV11-3 and TRBJ2-1): EAGVVQSPRYKIIEKKQPVAFWCNPISGHNTLYWYLQNLGQGPELLIRYENEEAVDDSQLPKDRFSAERLKGVDSTLKIQPAELGDSAVYLCASSYEAGSPYNEQFFGPGTRLTVL.

In its sample, this clone was seen once. The V call is TRBV7-9, the J call TRBJ1-4; unclear D gene. CDR3 length: 14 residues. Trimming stripped 3 bases from V and 7 bases from J, with 12 bases between. CDR1 and CDR2 (germline): SEHNR, FQNEAQ (reference sequence). The CDR3 coding sequence is TGTGCCAGCAGCTTTCTAAGTATGCGTGAAAAACTGTTTTTT. This translates into CASSFLSMREKLFF.

The V gene is TRBV19, the J gene TRBJ2-1, with a tentative D call TRBD2 (6 bases). This CDR3 is 14 amino acids long. Between the trimmed V and J ends, which lost 5 bases and 5 bases, there was a span of 13 bases. Looked up from germline, CDR1 is LNHDA and CDR2 is SQIVND (reference sequence). The CDR3 DNA reads TGTGCCAGTAGTCTACGGGCGGGAAACAATGAGCAGTTCTTC. Translated: CASSLRAGNNEQFF.

The chain uses TRBV30 and TRBJ1-5, with unresolved D. Germline V gene lookup returns CDR1 GTSNPN and CDR2 SVGIG (reference sequence). The V and J ends lost 0 bases and 3 bases respectively, with 9 bases between them. CDR3 length: 14 residues. CDR3 nucleotide sequence: TGTGCCTGGAGTGTACGCAACTTCAATCAGCCCCAGCATTTT. Residues: CAWSVRNFNQPQHF.

The chain links TRBV2 to TRBJ1-5; D gene ambiguous. The V end lost 6 bases, the J end lost 0 bases, and 15 bases lay between the germline ends. The CDR3 length is 16 residues. Per germline, CDR1 SNHLY and CDR2 FYNNEI. CDR3 in DNA: TGTGCCAGCAGGGGCGAGACGGATTATAGCAATCAGCCCCAGCATTTT. Translating it yields CASRGETDYSNQPQHF.

CDR3 amino acids: CASSLNPRDRGSGELFF. CDR3 coding DNA: TGCGCCAGCAGCCTCAATCCCCGGGACAGGGGATCCGGGGAGCTGTTTTTT. The J gene is TRBJ2-2, the V gene TRBV5-1; 10 bases map to TRBD1. CDR3 length: 17 amino acids. Per the germline V gene, CDR1 is SGHRS and CDR2 is YFSETQ. V shed 4 bases, J shed 6 bases, and the junction held 12 bases outside the gene matches.

This rearrangement joins TRBV11-2 to TRBJ2-7; 8 nucleotides align to TRBD2. V was clipped by 4 bases and J by 3 bases; unmatched bases: 17. Germline CDR1 reads SGHAT; CDR2 reads FQNNGV. The CDR3 spans 18 residues. The CDR3 nucleotides are TGTGCCAGCAGCTCCCACTCGGCGGGGGGCTACTGGTACTACGAGCAGTACTTC. It yields the protein CASSSHSAGGYWYYEQYF.

This rearrangement joins TRBV2 to TRBJ2-5; the D gene is possibly TRBD1 (6 bases). Germline V gives CDR1 SNHLY, CDR2 FYNNEI. This CDR3 region has 14 residues. Trimming took off 6 bases at V and 5 bases at J, with 16 bases between the two ends. The CDR3 reads CASRQTTRGETQYF. For the CDR3, the DNA is TGTGCCAGCAGACAGACCACTAGGGGGGAGACCCAGTACTTC.

The gene calls are TRBV9 and TRBJ2-7, with 7 bases fitting TRBD1. V lost 4 bases and J lost 0; bases outside the gene matches: 4. Per the germline V gene, CDR1 is SGDLS and CDR2 is YYNGEE. The length of the CDR3 is 14 residues. The CDR3 spells CASSPRQGSYEQYF. The CDR3 coding sequence is TGTGCCAGCAGCCCCCGACAGGGCTCCTACGAGCAGTACTTC.

This clone has a handful of counts. The CDR3 loop is CASSFGGQQFF. The CDR3 DNA reads TGTGCCAGCAGTTTCGGGGGTCAGCAGTTCTTC. The chain links TRBV6-5 to TRBJ2-1; TRBD2 is a possible D gene (6 bases). V was pared by 4 bases and J by 11 bases, with 9 bases between. The CDR3 runs to 11 residues. Germline V CDR1 and CDR2: MNHEY, SVGAGI.

The rearrangement uses TRBV19 and TRBJ2-7; the D gene is possibly TRBD1 (6 bases). Trimming shortened V by 9 bases and J by 3 bases, and 21 bases separated the two germline ends. The CDR3 loop spans 15 amino acids. CDR1 is LNHDA, CDR2 SQIVND, per germline (reference sequence). The CDR3 loop reads CASSGRAGEYYEQYF. CDR3 DNA sequence: TGTGCCAGCTCCGGACGGGCAGGGGAGTACTACGAGCAGTACTTC. Variable domain in full (rest from reference TRBV19 and TRBJ2-7): DGGITQSPKYLFRKEGQNVTLSCEQNLNHDAMYWYRQDPGQGLRLIYYSQIVNDFQKGDIAEGYSVSREKKESFPLTVTSAQKNPTAFYLCASSGRAGEYYEQYFGPGTRLTVT.

The chain combines TRBV2 with TRBJ2-5, with TRBD1 as a possible D gene (6 bases). V shed 2 bases and J shed 1 base, with 11 bases lying between them. This CDR3 has 15 residues. Germline assignment: CDR1 SNHLY and CDR2 FYNNEI. The DNA for the CDR3 is TGTGCCAGCAGTGAATTAGGGGGACCCCAAGAGACCCAGTACTTC. As protein: CASSELGGPQETQYF.

Only one count was recorded for this clone. The chain employs TRBV10-3 and TRBJ1-1; TRBD1 aligns across 9 bases. The V gene end was trimmed by 5 bases and the J gene end by 1 base; junction bases not matched to a gene: 8. The CDR3 runs 16 residues. CDR1 ENHRY and CDR2 SYGVKD come from the germline V gene. The CDR3 here is CAISPGQGEGNTEAFF. For the CDR3, the DNA is TGTGCCATCAGTCCGGGACAGGGAGAAGGGAACACTGAAGCTTTCTTT.

The chain uses TRBV10-1 and TRBJ2-3; 14 nucleotides align to TRBD2. The CDR3 is made up of 17 amino acids. Looked up from germline, CDR1 is WNHNN and CDR2 is SYGVQD (reference sequence). Trimming at V came to 3 bases and at J to 2 bases, leaving 4 bases not matched to a gene. CDR3 sequence: CASSEGTSGGVTDTQYF. The CDR3 coding sequence is TGCGCCAGCAGTGAAGGGACTAGCGGGGGTGTCACAGATACGCAGTATTTT.

The chain uses TRBV30 and TRBJ2-7; tentative D call: TRBD1 (5 bases). The CDR3 is 13 amino acids. With 0 bases removed from V and 2 bases from J, the gap between germline ends came to 8 bases. Germline V lookup: CDR1 GTSNPN, CDR2 SVGIG (reference sequence). CDR3 region: CAWSVGEAYEQYF. The DNA of the CDR3 is TGTGCCTGGAGTGTAGGGGAAGCCTACGAGCAGTACTTC.

This CDR3 is CASSPRTGGDGTGELFF. The CDR3 bases are TGTGCCAGCAGCCCGCGGACAGGGGGCGATGGCACCGGGGAGCTGTTTTTT. The chain combines TRBV7-9 with TRBJ2-2, with 11 bases that match TRBD1. This CDR3 has 17 residues. With V trimmed by 5 bases and J by 4 bases, 9 bases remained unmatched. Per the germline V gene, CDR1 is SEHNR and CDR2 is FQNEAQ (reference sequence).

This chain links TRBV5-1 with TRBJ1-1, with 10 nucleotides matching TRBD1. CDR3 length equals 16 residues. Trimming took 0 bases from V and 4 from J; bases not matched to a gene: 6. Germline V gene sequence: CDR1 SGHRS, CDR2 YFSETQ. This CDR3 is CASSLGDRGRSTEAFF. CDR3 sequence (DNA): TGCGCCAGCAGCTTGGGAGACAGGGGGCGAAGCACTGAAGCTTTCTTT.